The present entry profiles one T cell receptor (beta chain) with its context. Reverse transcription of about 0.5 to 1 ug RNA was carried out with random hexamers. TCRdb reanalysed the immunoSEQ multiplex PCR reads using MiXCR and keeps one entry per CDR3 protein. Altogether some 97,000 distinct CDR3 sequences are present, about 96% being singletons, with the ten largest covering 0.3%. This specimen belongs to a study of CD8 T cells in Susac syndrome. Overall study: Blood was drawn from patients with Susac syndrome. At that point, they were therapy-naive, on corticosteroids, or on intravenous immunoglobulin alone.

The length of the CDR3 is 10 residues. Germline V lookup: CDR1 SQVTM, CDR2 ANQGSEA. Trimming left V 7 bases short and J 3 bases short, with 6 bases between. The chain carries TRBV29-1 and TRBJ1-2, with D uncertain. The sequence was obtained from a human donor with Susac syndrome. The sample consisted of CD8+ T cells from PBMCs. CDR3 protein: CSGWDYGYTF. For the CDR3, the DNA is TGCAGCGGGTGGGACTATGGCTACACCTTC.